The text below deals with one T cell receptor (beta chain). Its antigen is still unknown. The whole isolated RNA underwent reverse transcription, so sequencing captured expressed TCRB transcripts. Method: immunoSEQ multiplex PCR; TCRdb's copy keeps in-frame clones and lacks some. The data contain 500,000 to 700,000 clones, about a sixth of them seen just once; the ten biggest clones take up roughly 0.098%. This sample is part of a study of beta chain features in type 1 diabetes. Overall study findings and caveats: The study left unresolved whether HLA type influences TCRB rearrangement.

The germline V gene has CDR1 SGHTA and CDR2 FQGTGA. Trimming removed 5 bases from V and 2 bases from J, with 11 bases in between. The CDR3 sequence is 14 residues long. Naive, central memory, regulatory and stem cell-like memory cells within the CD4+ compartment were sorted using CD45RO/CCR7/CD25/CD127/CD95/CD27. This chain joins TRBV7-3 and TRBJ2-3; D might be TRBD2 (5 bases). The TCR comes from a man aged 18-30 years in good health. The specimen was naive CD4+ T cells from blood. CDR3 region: CASSTRPYTDTQYF. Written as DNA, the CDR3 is TGTGCCAGCAGCACTAGACCCTACACAGATACGCAGTATTTT.